Listed below are T cell receptor beta chains from one sample, sequenced in a study of technical replicates of blood from a few donors. TCRdb's copy holds only in-frame clones and misses some; the assay was immunoSEQ multiplex PCR. The sample lists 60,000 to 65,000 clones; 86% were seen once. The sample was PBMCs. The receptors stem from a human donor in good health. Some clones in this sample may be carry-over from other donors' samples. CDR3s include the opening cysteine and the closing phenylalanine or tryptophan. The D gene is left open where the match is weak. Not every row has a clone size; where given, it reads once, few, many or a size class.

>TRBV9|TRBJ1-2|TRBD1|few
TGTGCCAGCAGCGATAGCAGGGGGCGCATAGCGTATGGCTACACCTTC
CASSDSRGRIAYGYTF
>TRBV5-4|TRBJ1-5|.|few
TGTGCCAGCAGCCCCGCCCCAGGCCAGCCCCAGCATTTT
CASSPAPGQPQHF
>TRBV7-9|TRBJ2-5|TRBD2|once
TGTGCCAGCAGCAACGGACTGGGGGAGGGGACCCAGTACTTC
CASSNGLGEGTQYF
>TRBV5-1|TRBJ2-3|.|once
TGCGCCAGCAGCCCGCTCCGGGACTTCATTTTGGATACGCAGTATTTT
CASSPLRDFILDTQYF
>TRBV10-3|TRBJ2-7|.|.
TGTGCCACGGAGGACAGCTACGAGCAGTACTTC
CATEDSYEQYF
>TRBV6-4|TRBJ2-2|TRBD2|medium-sized
TGTGCCAGCAGTGAGGTAGCGGGACACACCGGGGAGCTGTTTTTT
CASSEVAGHTGELFF
>TRBV25-1|TRBJ1-4|.|.
TGTGCCAGCAGTGAAGGGGTCAGGGGAACAACTAATGAAAAACTGTTTTTT
CASSEGVRGTTNEKLFF
>TRBV7-3|TRBJ2-1|.|.
TGTGCCAGCAGCTCCGGAGGATATTGGTCCAATGAGCAGTTCTTC
CASSSGGYWSNEQFF
>TRBV25-1|TRBJ2-5|TRBD1|.
TGTGCCAGCAGTGAATGGGGACAGGGATTTCAAGAGACCCAGTACTTC
CASSEWGQGFQETQYF
>TRBV7-7|TRBJ2-5|TRBD2|.
TGTGCCAGCAGCCTCGGGACTAGCGGGAGGTTGACCCAGTACTTC
CASSLGTSGRLTQYF
>TRBV11-2|TRBJ2-2|TRBD2|.
TGTGCCAGCAGCAAGGGACTAGCGGGCAACACCGGGGAGCTGTTTTTT
CASSKGLAGNTGELFF
>TRBV21-1|TRBJ1-2|.|many
TGTGCCAGCAGCGCTAAGAACTATGGCTACACCTTC
CASSAKNYGYTF
>TRBV19|TRBJ2-3|TRBD1|.
TGTGCCAGTACCGATGGACAGGGTAACACAGATACGCAGTATTTT
CASTDGQGNTDTQYF
>TRBV2|TRBJ1-5|.|.
TGTGCCAGCAGCAAGGGGCAGCCCCAGCATTTT
CASSKGQPQHF
>TRBV11-3|TRBJ2-3|.|.
TGTGCCAGCAGCTATAGCGGAGGAACAGATACGCAGTATTTT
CASSYSGGTDTQYF
>TRBV9|TRBJ2-2|.|.
TGTGCCAGCAGCGTAACAGGAAACACCGGGGAGCTGTTTTTT
CASSVTGNTGELFF
>TRBV6-5|TRBJ1-5|TRBD1|.
TGTGCCAGCAGCGGCGAGGGGGACAGTCAGCCCCAGCATTTT
CASSGEGDSQPQHF
>TRBV13|TRBJ2-3|TRBD2|.
TGTGCCAGCAGCTTAGTACTAGCGGGAGACGGCACAGATACGCAGTATTTT
CASSLVLAGDGTDTQYF
>TRBV7-6|TRBJ2-1|.|once
TGTGCCAGCAGCTTAGGGGGGCCCGGCTCCTACAATGAGCAGTTCTTC
CASSLGGPGSYNEQFF
>TRBV14|TRBJ1-1|.|.
TGTGCCAGCACCTCCGGAGTGAACACTGAAGCTTTCTTT
CASTSGVNTEAFF